The 17 T cell receptor beta chains given below trace back to one sample, sequenced in a study of CXCR3-negative and CXCR3-positive naive CD8 T cells. The study made its TRB cDNA libraries by 5' RACE, adding UMI labels. After re-calling the 5' RACE reads, TCRdb lists one entry per CDR3 protein, DNA absent. The sample table sets out under 55,000 distinct CDR3 sequences. What was sequenced was memory CD8+ T cells from blood. The receptors shown here come from a human donor in good health. Some clones in this sample may be carry-over from other donors' samples.

The chain combines TRBV7-9 with TRBJ2-7; without DNA, the TCRdb call of TRBD1 cannot be checked. Germline values: CDR1 SEHNR, CDR2 FQNEAQ (reference sequence). This CDR3 is built from 15 residues. This CDR3 reads CASSLGTGTLYEQYF.

The chain links TRBV6-4 to TRBJ2-2; checking the TCRdb D call of TRBD1 is not possible without DNA. The length of the CDR3 is 14 residues. Per the germline V gene, CDR1 is MRHNA and CDR2 is SNTAGT. CDR3 sequence: CASRQGVENGELFF.

The CDR3 protein is CSAREALVYNEQFF. The chain uses TRBV29-1 and TRBJ2-1; TCRdb lists TRBD1, though no DNA is available to test this call. Germline CDR1 and CDR2: SQVTM and ANQGSEA. The length of the CDR3 is 14 residues.

The chain carries TRBV20-1 and TRBJ2-1. The V gene's germline CDR1 is DFQATT and CDR2 SNEGSKA (reference sequence). This CDR3 is built from 11 residues. CDR3 in amino acids: CSASRYNEQFF.

This chain connects TRBV7-9 to TRBJ2-5; TCRdb names TRBD1, which stays unverified in the absence of DNA. This CDR3 spans 14 amino acids. The germline gives CDR1 SEHNR, CDR2 FQNEAQ (reference sequence). CDR3 region: CASSSTGGGETQYF.

The rearrangement joins TRBV4-3 to TRBJ2-1; checking the TCRdb D call of TRBD2 is not possible without DNA. CDR3 length: 16 amino acids. Looked up from germline, CDR1 is LGHNA and CDR2 is YSLEER. The CDR3 loop reads CASSQEWSSGATEQFF.

The rearrangement links TRBV4-3 to TRBJ2-7; the TCRdb call, TRBD1, lacks DNA for checking. There are 17 residues in the CDR3. CDR1 LGHNA and CDR2 YSLEER come from the germline V gene. The chain's CDR3 is CASSRIGGFPDTYEQYF.

The chain uses TRBV12-3 or TRBV12-4 and TRBJ2-2; TCRdb's assignment of TRBD1 cannot be checked, as there is no DNA. This CDR3 contains 16 residues. This CDR3 is CASRPPGARNTGELFF.

This chain uses TRBV20-1 with TRBJ2-7; TCRdb calls TRBD1, which cannot be checked without DNA. The V gene's germline CDR1 is DFQATT and CDR2 SNEGSKA (reference sequence). The CDR3 is 15 residues long. The chain's CDR3 is CSASHRDRVSYEQYF.

The rearrangement uses TRBV15 and TRBJ2-3; absent DNA, TCRdb's TRBD2 call cannot be checked. The CDR3 has 16 residues. The germline V gene has CDR1 LNHNV and CDR2 YYDKDF (reference sequence). CDR3 sequence reads: CATYDPGGPSTDTQYF.

This sequence joins TRBV2 and TRBJ2-1; the D call from TCRdb, TRBD2, cannot be confirmed without DNA. CDR3 length: 14 amino acids. Germline V CDR1 and CDR2: SNHLY, FYNNEI. This chain's CDR3 is CARERTSGRDEQFF.

V gene TRBV27 combines with J gene TRBJ2-1; TCRdb gives TRBD2 as the D gene, but with no DNA this cannot be confirmed. The CDR3 has 15 amino acids. The germline V gene has CDR1 MNHEY and CDR2 SMNVEV (reference sequence). The CDR3 loop is CASSLPRTSPNEQFF.

The chain carries TRBV20-1 and TRBJ2-7; TCRdb's D call of TRBD1 is untestable without DNA. This CDR3 spans 16 amino acids. Germline CDR1 and CDR2: DFQATT and SNEGSKA (reference sequence). The CDR3 reads CSATGKSPHLTYEQYF.

The rearrangement uses TRBV27 and TRBJ1-6; as DNA is missing, the TRBD1 call by TCRdb cannot be tested. The germline V gene encodes CDR1 MNHEY and CDR2 SMNVEV (reference sequence). The CDR3 sequence is 14 residues long. Here the CDR3 reads CASSFGGYNSPLHF.

V and J are TRBV5-5 and TRBJ1-1; TCRdb gives TRBD1 as the D gene, but with no DNA this cannot be confirmed. This CDR3 region has 14 residues. Per the germline V gene, CDR1 is SGHKS and CDR2 is YYEKEE (reference sequence). CDR3 amino acids: CASSLTGGITEAFF.

The chain recombines TRBV20-1 with TRBJ2-1. Per germline, CDR1 DFQATT and CDR2 SNEGSKA (reference sequence). The CDR3 runs to 15 residues. CDR3 region: CSASEGKSSYNEQFF.

V is TRBV7-9 and J is TRBJ1-2; TCRdb indicates TRBD1, and absent DNA this call remains unverified. Germline lookup yields CDR1 SEHNR and CDR2 FQNEAQ (reference sequence). The CDR3 extends over 11 amino acids. This CDR3 is CASSRQVGYTF.